The 32 T cell receptor beta chains listed next were all sequenced from one sample in a study of T-cell reconstitution after alpha-beta-depleted transplantation in children. The TCRbeta library was prepared with unique molecular identifiers. TCRdb processed the PCR reads anew with MiXCR; each CDR3 protein has one entry. The sample holds some 490,000 distinct CDR3 sequences, roughly an eighth seen once. The sequencing used PBMCs from the stem cell graft donor, collected from the stem cell graft. The receptors here all came from a human donor who donated a stem cell graft to a child with combined immunodeficiency.

V and J are TRBV6-5 and TRBJ1-5, with a weak D call TRBD1 (6 bases). V was pared by 0 bases and J by 4 bases, with 10 bases between. The CDR3 sequence is 15 residues long. CDR1 and CDR2 from the germline V gene are MNHEY and SVGAGI. The CDR3 nucleotides read TGTGCCAGCAGTTACTCAGGGGGGGGGAATCAGCCCCAGCATTTT. Its translation: CASSYSGGGNQPQHF.

The rearrangement joins TRBV4-3 to TRBJ2-6; 8 nucleotides match TRBD1. The CDR3 loop spans 18 amino acids. J gave up 0 bases and V 0 bases, and 4 bases lay outside the gene matches. The germline V gene encodes CDR1 LGHNA and CDR2 YSLEER. The CDR3 sequence: CASSQDLGTGSGANVLTF. The CDR3 coding sequence is TGCGCCAGCAGCCAAGATCTCGGGACAGGCTCTGGGGCCAACGTCCTGACTTTC.

This clonotype was observed a handful of times. The V gene is TRBV7-8, the J gene TRBJ1-1, with 8 bases matching TRBD1. Trimming removed 5 bases from V and 3 bases from J; junction bases left unmatched: 2. This CDR3 has 13 amino acids. The germline gives CDR1 SGHVS, CDR2 FQNEAQ. The CDR3 protein is CASSEDRDTEAFF. The CDR3 coding sequence is TGTGCCAGCAGCGAGGACAGGGACACTGAAGCTTTCTTT. Full variable domain (outside the CDR3, taken from reference TRBV7-8 and TRBJ1-1): GAGVSQSPRYKVAKRGQDVALRCDPISGHVSLFWYQQALGQGPEFLTYFQNEAQLDKSGLPSDRFFAERPEGSVSTLKIQRTQQEDSAVYLCASSEDRDTEAFFGQGTRLTVV.

The rearrangement uses TRBV7-2 and TRBJ2-1; 8 bases line up with TRBD2. The CDR3 totals 14 residues. Trimming removed 1 base from V and 6 bases from J; junction bases left unmatched: 2. The V gene's germline CDR1 is SGHTA and CDR2 FQGNSA. CDR3 sequence: CASSLGGRFNEQFF. The DNA of the CDR3 is TGTGCCAGCAGCTTAGGCGGGAGGTTCAATGAGCAGTTCTTC.

The chain employs TRBV15 and TRBJ1-2; D remains ambiguous. This CDR3 region has 14 residues. CDR1 is LNHNV and CDR2 is YYDKDF in the germline V gene (reference sequence). Trimming removed 0 bases from V and 6 bases from J, with 11 bases in between. The CDR3 protein is CATSRDSPLDGYTF. DNA for the CDR3: TGTGCCACCAGCAGAGACAGCCCGTTGGATGGCTACACCTTC. The whole variable domain, filled in from reference TRBV15 and TRBJ1-2, reads DAMVIQNPRYQVTQFGKPVTLSCSQTLNHNVMYWYQQKSSQAPKLLFHYYDKDFNNEADTPDNFQSRRPNTSFCFLDIRSPGLGDTAMYLCATSRDSPLDGYTFGSGTRLTVV.

The table lists this clonotype with many counts. Here the CDR3 DNA reads TGCAGTGCTGGGCAGGGGGCAGGTCAGCCCCAGCATTTT. Protein sequence: CSAGQGAGQPQHF. The V gene is TRBV20-1, the J gene TRBJ1-5, with 8 nucleotides matching TRBD1. CDR1 DFQATT and CDR2 SNEGSKA come from the germline V gene (reference sequence). The length of the CDR3 is 13 residues. Trimming at V came to 5 bases and at J to 6 bases, leaving 6 bases not matched to a gene.

This sequence joins TRBV5-1 and TRBJ2-5; D is perhaps TRBD1 (6 bases). The germline CDR1 and CDR2 sequences are SGHRS and YFSETQ. The CDR3 consists of 15 residues. Deletions cut 2 bases from V and 3 bases from J, with 14 bases between. The CDR3 coding sequence is TGCGCCAGCAGCTTATACAGGGTGAAGGAAGAGACCCAGTACTTC. Its translation: CASSLYRVKEETQYF.

The sample holds a few counts of this clonotype. The rearrangement joins TRBV28 to TRBJ1-5, with no clear D. V was shortened by 5 bases and J by 3 bases, with 20 bases between the two germline ends. The CDR3 is 17 amino acids. Germline CDR1 is MDHEN and CDR2 is SYDVKM. CDR3 DNA: TGTGCCAGCAGTCACCCCTTTGGACGGACCATCAATCAGCCCCAGCATTTT. This sequence encodes CASSHPFGRTINQPQHF.

This clonotype has at least ten counts. This chain connects TRBV7-9 to TRBJ2-1, with D uncertain. The CDR3 is made up of 14 amino acids. Germline CDR1 is SEHNR and CDR2 is FQNEAQ (reference sequence). V gave up 1 base and J gave up 5 bases, with 9 bases separating them. The CDR3: CASSLGTEDNEQFF. In nucleotides, the CDR3 is TGTGCCAGCAGCTTAGGAACAGAAGACAATGAGCAGTTCTTC.

This clonotype appeared many times. This chain connects TRBV6-2 or TRBV6-3 to TRBJ2-5; TRBD2 matches at 8 bases. The germline V gene encodes CDR1 MNHEY and CDR2 SVGEGT. This CDR3 contains 14 residues. V lost 6 bases and J lost 5; bases outside the gene matches: 8. This CDR3 is CASRPGLALETQYF. CDR3 nucleotides: TGTGCCAGCAGACCAGGACTAGCCCTGGAGACCCAGTACTTC.

This clonotype was seen a few times. This chain joins TRBV3-1 and TRBJ2-1; no clear D. The CDR3 totals 17 residues. The V gene's germline CDR1 is LGHDT and CDR2 YNNKEL (reference sequence). Deletions cut 3 bases from V and 6 bases from J, with 21 bases between. The CDR3 sequence is CASSHRRWSGLPNEQFF. The CDR3, as DNA: TGTGCCAGCAGCCACCGCCGGTGGTCCGGATTACCCAATGAGCAGTTCTTC.

The V and J genes are TRBV7-2 and TRBJ2-5; 11 bases align to TRBD2. The CDR3 loop spans 15 amino acids. From germline, CDR1 is SGHTA and CDR2 FQGNSA. The V gene end was trimmed by 5 bases and the J gene end by 4 bases; junction bases not matched to a gene: 6. CDR3 sequence reads: CASSPATSGVETQYF. In DNA form, the CDR3 reads TGTGCCAGCAGCCCCGCGACTAGCGGGGTAGAGACCCAGTACTTC.

In this sample, this clonotype turned up a few times. This sequence joins TRBV29-1 and TRBJ2-1; 9 nucleotides match TRBD2. V gave up 5 bases and J gave up 1 base; unmatched junction bases: 6. The germline gives CDR1 SQVTM, CDR2 ANQGSEA. This CDR3 contains 15 residues. The CDR3: CSVLSSGVSYNEQFF. Written as DNA, the CDR3 is TGCAGCGTTCTTTCTAGCGGGGTTTCCTACAATGAGCAGTTCTTC.

There are a few counts of this clonotype. V usage is TRBV10-3 and J usage is TRBJ2-5, with 13 bases aligning to TRBD2. Germline V gene data show CDR1 as ENHRY and CDR2 as SYGVKD. The CDR3 has 16 residues. The trim removed 2 bases at V and 7 bases at J, leaving 7 bases unmatched. CDR3 DNA sequence: TGTGCCATCAGTGAGGCCGGGACTAGCGGGACGAGGACCCAGTACTTC. Translating it yields CAISEAGTSGTRTQYF.

The chain couples TRBV15 to TRBJ2-3, with 8 nucleotides matching TRBD2. After removal of 1 base from V and 6 bases from J, the junction contained 9 bases not matched to a gene. CDR3 length: 16 amino acids. The germline V gene encodes CDR1 LNHNV and CDR2 YYDKDF (reference sequence). The CDR3 region is CATSRGSASGFDTQYF. The CDR3 DNA reads as TGTGCCACCAGCAGAGGGTCGGCTAGCGGGTTCGATACGCAGTATTTT.

This clonotype was recorded many times. V gene TRBV7-8 combines with J gene TRBJ1-1; 9 nucleotides agree with TRBD1. Germline values: CDR1 SGHVS, CDR2 FQNEAQ. This CDR3 is 14 amino acids long. V gave up 5 bases and J gave up 4 bases; unmatched junction bases: 5. The chain's CDR3 is CASSPWDRATEAFF. The CDR3, as DNA: TGTGCCAGCAGCCCCTGGGACAGGGCCACTGAAGCTTTCTTT.

Only a few counts were recorded for this clonotype. This chain joins TRBV12-3 or TRBV12-4 and TRBJ2-7; D may be TRBD1 (6 bases). The CDR3 loop spans 15 amino acids. V was pared by 6 bases and J by 2 bases, with 17 bases between. The CDR3 nucleotides read TGTGCCAGCAGACAAGGGGACATCCCAACCTACGAGCAGTACTTC. This gives the protein CASRQGDIPTYEQYF.

This clonotype appeared a few times. The V and J genes are TRBV7-9 and TRBJ2-7; 8 bases are shared with TRBD2. The CDR3 has 14 residues. V was pared by 3 bases and J by 5 bases, with 6 bases of the junction left unmatched. Per germline, CDR1 SEHNR and CDR2 FQNEAQ (reference sequence). The CDR3 reads CASSFAGGGNEQYF. In DNA form, the CDR3 reads TGTGCCAGCAGCTTTGCCGGGGGGGGAAACGAGCAGTACTTC.

This clonotype was recorded many times. V and J are TRBV24-1 and TRBJ2-5; 7 bases agree with TRBD1. The trim removed 3 bases at V and 2 bases at J, leaving 5 bases unmatched. Germline V gene sequence: CDR1 KGHDR, CDR2 SFDVKD. This CDR3 spans 15 amino acids. The CDR3 DNA is TGTGCCACCAGTGATGTGACAGGGCAACAAGAGACCCAGTACTTC. Translation gives CATSDVTGQQETQYF.

The chain joins TRBV20-1 to TRBJ2-1; unclear D gene. CDR3 length: 12 amino acids. Germline V gene data show CDR1 as DFQATT and CDR2 as SNEGSKA (reference sequence). V was shortened by 5 bases and J by 6 bases, with 11 bases between the two germline ends. CDR3 bases: TGCAGTGCTCCAATTCCTAGCAATGAGCAGTTCTTC. This encodes CSAPIPSNEQFF.

This clonotype has a handful of counts. V gene TRBV25-1 combines with J gene TRBJ1-6; no clear D. The CDR3 spans 15 residues. Looked up from germline, CDR1 is MGHDK and CDR2 is SYGVNS. The germline V and J ends were trimmed by 3 bases and 9 bases, with 15 bases remaining between them. CDR3 nucleotides: TGTGCCAGCAGTGACAGTGGATCAACCGGTTCACCCCTCCACTTT. Translating it yields CASSDSGSTGSPLHF.

J is TRBJ1-2 and V is TRBV6-5; D uncertain. Germline CDR1 reads MNHEY; CDR2 reads SVGAGI. The CDR3 is 16 amino acids. V lost 8 bases and J 4 bases, leaving 23 bases between the germline ends. CDR3 nucleotide sequence: TGTGCCAGCGTTGCAAGATCGAGAGGGTCACCCTATGGCTACACCTTC. Amino acids: CASVARSRGSPYGYTF.

The table lists this clonotype with a few counts. The rearrangement joins TRBV27 to TRBJ1-5; 8 bases line up with TRBD1. Germline lookup yields CDR1 MNHEY and CDR2 SMNVEV (reference sequence). After removal of 8 bases from V and 3 bases from J, the junction contained 6 bases not matched to a gene. The CDR3 has 14 amino acids. Written as DNA, the CDR3 is TGTGCCAGCGCCCCCCAGGGGGCCAATCAGCCCCAGCATTTT. Translation: CASAPQGANQPQHF.

This clonotype turned up a few times. This chain links TRBV6-1 with TRBJ2-7; D may be TRBD2 (6 bases). The germline V gene encodes CDR1 MNHNS and CDR2 SASEGT. This CDR3 spans 19 amino acids. Trimming removed 8 bases at V and 0 bases at J, with 29 bases between. The CDR3 DNA follows: TGTGCCAGCCCGACTCTGTCAGCCCGGGGCATGGAGGGCTCCTACGAGCAGTACTTC. Amino acids: CASPTLSARGMEGSYEQYF.

This clonotype was counted only a few times. The rearrangement joins TRBV7-6 to TRBJ2-7; 7 positions agree with TRBD2. The CDR3 is 18 residues long. With 1 base clipped from V and 3 bases from J, the junction kept 15 bases outside the gene matches. The V gene's germline CDR1 is SGHVS and CDR2 FNYEAQ. The CDR3 sequence: CASSLELADLADDYEQYF. The CDR3 bases are TGTGCCAGCAGCTTAGAGCTGGCTGATCTAGCGGACGACTACGAGCAGTACTTC.

This clonotype was detected ten times or more. Mismatch with germline at one junction end may stem from a read error. This chain uses TRBV5-1 with TRBJ2-7; the D is unclear. This CDR3 is 12 amino acids long. The germline CDR1 and CDR2 sequences are SGHRS and YFSETQ. The CDR3 nucleotides read TGTGCCAGCAGTTTACCCTCCTACGAGCAGTACTTC. It encodes CASSLPSYEQYF.

There are many counts of this clonotype. J is TRBJ2-7 and V is TRBV29-1; 9 bases line up with TRBD1. Per the germline V gene, CDR1 is SQVTM and CDR2 is ANQGSEA. The CDR3 extends over 13 amino acids. V shed 4 bases and J 4 bases; nucleotides not matched to a gene: 5. As DNA, the CDR3 is TGCAGCGTTGTGTTGGGACAGGGTTACGAGCAGTACTTC. Amino acid sequence: CSVVLGQGYEQYF.

The CDR3 spells CASVPGRRIYNEQFF. CDR3 in DNA: TGTGCCAGTGTTCCGGGACGCAGGATATACAATGAGCAGTTCTTC. The rearrangement links TRBV7-3 to TRBJ2-1; D could derive from TRBD1 or TRBD2 (5 bases each). Looked up from germline, CDR1 is SGHTA and CDR2 is FQGTGA. V shed 9 bases and J shed 4 bases, with 19 bases lying between them. The CDR3 length is 15 residues. Drawing the rest from reference TRBV7-3 and TRBJ2-1, the complete variable domain is GAGVSQTPSNKVTEKGKYVELRCDPISGHTALYWYRQSLGQGPEFLIYFQGTGAADDSGLPNDRFFAVRPEGSVSTLKIQRTERGDSAVYLCASVPGRRIYNEQFFGPGTRLTVL.

This clonotype showed up many times. The gene calls are TRBV5-1 and TRBJ1-1; D remains unclear. Germline-derived CDR1 and CDR2 are SGHRS and YFSETQ. The length of the CDR3 is 15 residues. V was trimmed by 2 bases and J by 0 bases, leaving 11 bases between them. The chain's CDR3 is CASSFHRQMNTEAFF. CDR3 in DNA: TGCGCCAGCAGCTTTCACCGGCAAATGAACACTGAAGCTTTCTTT.

This clonotype has only a few counts. V gene TRBV12-3 or TRBV12-4 combines with J gene TRBJ2-2; D is ambiguous. The length of the CDR3 is 13 residues. The V end was cut by 4 bases, the J end by 7 bases, with 10 bases between. CDR3 nucleotides: TGTGCCAGCAGTTCCGTAGCCGGCGGGGAGCTGTTTTTT. Residues: CASSSVAGGELFF.

This sequence joins TRBV6-2 or TRBV6-3 and TRBJ1-1; D gene ambiguous. The V end lost 5 bases, the J end lost 6 bases, and 10 bases lay between the germline ends. The CDR3 spans 12 residues. The V gene's germline CDR1 is MNHEY and CDR2 SVGEGT. CDR3: CASSTAIPEAFF. The CDR3 DNA is TGTGCCAGCAGTACCGCTATCCCTGAAGCTTTCTTT.

Many counts were recorded for this clonotype. The rearrangement uses TRBV9 and TRBJ2-1, with 8 bases matching TRBD1. CDR3 size: 15 residues. Trimming took 2 bases from V and 2 from J; bases not matched to a gene: 3. The germline gives CDR1 SGDLS, CDR2 YYNGEE. CDR3 nucleotides: TGTGCCAGCAGCGTCAGGGGGCGAACCTACAATGAGCAGTTCTTC. Its protein product is CASSVRGRTYNEQFF.